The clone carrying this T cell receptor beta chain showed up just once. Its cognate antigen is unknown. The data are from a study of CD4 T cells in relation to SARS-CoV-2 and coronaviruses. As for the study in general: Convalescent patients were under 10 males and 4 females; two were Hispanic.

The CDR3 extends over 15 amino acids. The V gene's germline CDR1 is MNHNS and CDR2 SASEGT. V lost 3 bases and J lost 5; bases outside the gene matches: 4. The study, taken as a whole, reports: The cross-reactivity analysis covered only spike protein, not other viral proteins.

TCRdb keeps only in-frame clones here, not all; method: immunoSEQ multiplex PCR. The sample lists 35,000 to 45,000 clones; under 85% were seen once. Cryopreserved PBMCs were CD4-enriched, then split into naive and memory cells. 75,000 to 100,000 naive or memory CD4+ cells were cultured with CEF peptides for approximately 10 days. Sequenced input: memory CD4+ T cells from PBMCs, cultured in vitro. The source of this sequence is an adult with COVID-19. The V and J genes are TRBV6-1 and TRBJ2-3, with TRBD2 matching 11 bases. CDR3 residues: CASSETSGIGDTQYF. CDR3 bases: TGTGCCAGCAGTGAGACTAGCGGGATTGGAGATACGCAGTATTTT.